This is a list of T cell receptor beta chains from one sample in a study of T cell changes during pregnancy in multiple sclerosis. TCRdb's copy holds only in-frame clones and misses some; the assay was immunoSEQ multiplex PCR. This table has 30,000 to 45,000 clones, 90% to 95% appearing once. The sample was CD8+ T cells from peripheral blood mononuclear cells, taken in the second trimester of pregnancy. The origin of the receptors is a female donor with multiple sclerosis, enrolled in a pregnancy study. Each CDR3 is given with its conserved first and last residue. Fields, in order: J gene, V gene, D gene, clone size, CDR3 protein, CDR3 DNA. A D gene is named only where the DNA matches it firmly. Clone size is not always given. Where it is, it says once, few, many or a class for expanded clones.

>TRBJ2-4|TRBV7-6|NA|NA
CASSPTNRDPAKNIQYF
TGTGCCAGCAGCCCGACCAACAGGGACCCAGCCAAAAACATTCAGTACTTC
>TRBJ2-2|TRBV10-3|TRBD1|NA
CAISGTGGTGELFF
TGTGCCATCAGCGGCACAGGGGGGACCGGGGAGCTGTTTTTT
>TRBJ2-2|TRBV6-1|TRBD1|few
CAYIQGAVAGELFF
TGTGCCTATATACAGGGGGCGGTTGCCGGGGAGCTGTTTTTT
>TRBJ1-2|TRBV14|NA|few
CASSPLWAPYGYTF
TGTGCCAGCAGCCCCCTCTGGGCCCCCTATGGCTACACCTTC
>TRBJ2-1|TRBV5-1|TRBD2|once
CASSPGTSGSNEQFF
TGCGCCAGCAGCCCTGGGACTAGCGGGAGCAATGAGCAGTTCTTC
>TRBJ2-1|TRBV7-6|TRBD1|NA
CASSLWGQGPYNEQFF
TGTGCCAGCAGCTTATGGGGACAGGGCCCCTACAATGAGCAGTTCTTC
>TRBJ1-1|TRBV7-6|NA|NA
CASSLGERGDTEAFF
TGTGCCAGCAGCTTAGGGGAGCGGGGAGACACTGAAGCTTTCTTT
>TRBJ1-4|TRBV6-1|NA|NA
CASSEAAGVGEKLFF
TGTGCCAGCAGTGAAGCCGCAGGGGTTGGTGAAAAACTGTTTTTT
>TRBJ2-3|TRBV5-6|NA|NA
CASSLQGQGNTDTQYF
TGTGCCAGCAGCTTGCAGGGGCAGGGGAACACAGATACGCAGTATTTT
>TRBJ1-2|TRBV30|NA|NA
CTWSLAENYGYTF
TGTACCTGGAGTCTCGCGGAGAACTATGGCTACACCTTC
>TRBJ2-1|TRBV6-4|NA|NA
CASSSTENSYNEQFF
TGTGCCAGCAGTTCGACAGAAAACTCCTACAATGAGCAGTTCTTC
>TRBJ1-1|TRBV30|NA|few
CAWSGGVGTEAFF
TGTGCCTGGAGTGGGGGGGTAGGCACTGAAGCTTTCTTT
>TRBJ2-5|TRBV9|NA|NA
CASSVAETGQETQYF
TGTGCCAGCAGCGTAGCTGAAACGGGGCAAGAGACCCAGTACTTC
>TRBJ2-7|TRBV5-4|TRBD2|once
CASSSSGSFYEQYF
TGTGCCAGCAGTTCTAGCGGAAGCTTCTACGAGCAGTACTTC
>TRBJ1-2|TRBV7-9|TRBD1|NA
CASSLSGTGLAYTF
TGTGCCAGCAGCTTAAGTGGGACAGGGCTCGCCTACACCTTC
>TRBJ2-1|TRBV9|NA|NA
CASSVGTAYNEQFF
TGTGCCAGCAGCGTAGGGACTGCCTACAATGAGCAGTTCTTC
>TRBJ1-2|TRBV9|TRBD1|NA
CASSDRDRAWGYTF
TGTGCCAGCAGCGACCGGGACAGGGCTTGGGGCTACACCTTC
>TRBJ2-1|TRBV2|NA|NA
CASSDWTADNEQFF
TGTGCCAGCAGCGACTGGACAGCCGACAATGAGCAGTTCTTC
>TRBJ1-5|TRBV15|TRBD1|NA
CATSSLGQNSNQPQHF
TGTGCCACCAGCAGCCTGGGACAGAATAGCAATCAGCCCCAGCATTTT
>TRBJ2-1|TRBV29-1|TRBD1|once
CSVGAGLGTGGPYNEQFF
TGCAGCGTAGGGGCGGGACTCGGGACAGGGGGCCCATACAATGAGCAGTTCTTC